This T cell receptor beta chain was observed in a study of radiation and T cells in renal cell carcinoma. Study outcomes and limitations: In blood, top tumor clones expanded by 2 weeks, shrinking by 4.

Sample time point: blood 2 weeks post-SBRT. Treatment specified: 15 Gy SBRT to primary tumor, nephrectomy 4 weeks later. Radiation-treated patients gave blood at baseline, week 2 and week 4. The patient's renal cell carcinoma had clear cell pathology. A note on this clone: What it binds is unknown.

Sequencing used immunoSEQ multiplex PCR; TCRdb keeps in-frame clones, though not all of them. The data hold 60,000 to 65,000 clones, with roughly four fifths observed a single time. The sample in question was blood, obtained from a patient whose treatment included radiotherapy and nephrectomy. The sequence was collected from a man in his 60s with renal cell carcinoma.

CDR3: CARCPGQPDSNQPQHF. In DNA form, the CDR3 reads TGTGCCAGGTGTCCGGGACAGCCCGATAGCAATCAGCCCCAGCATTTT. This chain links TRBV10-3 with TRBJ1-5; 7 nucleotides align to TRBD1. This CDR3 has 16 amino acids. Per the germline V gene, CDR1 is ENHRY and CDR2 is SYGVKD. V shed 10 bases, J shed 0 bases, and the junction held 12 bases outside the gene matches.